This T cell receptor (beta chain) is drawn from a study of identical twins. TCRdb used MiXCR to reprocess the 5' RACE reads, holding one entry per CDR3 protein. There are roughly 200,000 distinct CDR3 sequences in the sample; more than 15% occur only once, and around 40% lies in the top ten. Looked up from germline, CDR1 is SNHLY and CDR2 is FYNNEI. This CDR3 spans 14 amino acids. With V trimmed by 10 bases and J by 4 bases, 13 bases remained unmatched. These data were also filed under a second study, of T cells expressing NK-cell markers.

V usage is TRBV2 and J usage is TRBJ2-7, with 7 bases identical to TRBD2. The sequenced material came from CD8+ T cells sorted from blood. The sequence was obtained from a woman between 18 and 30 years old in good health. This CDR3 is CANQEASGTYEQYF. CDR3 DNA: TGTGCCAACCAAGAGGCTAGCGGCACATACGAGCAGTACTTC.